Below, 19 T cell receptor beta chains from the same sample are listed, as sequenced in a study of T cell responses to AZD1222 COVID-19 vaccine. TCRdb keeps only in-frame clones here, not all; method: immunoSEQ multiplex PCR. Of about 56,000 clones in the sample, about 90% are singletons; the top ten hold roughly a sixth. The sequencing used peripheral blood, collected on day 0 of AZD1222 vaccination. Source of these receptors: an adult in good health.

V usage is TRBV4-3 and J usage is TRBJ2-3, with TRBD1 as a possible D gene (5 bases). CDR1 is LGHNA and CDR2 is YSLEER in the germline V gene. V was cut by 0 bases and J by 0 bases, with 16 bases left in between. The CDR3 sequence is 18 residues long. This CDR3 reads CASSQDRATATSTDTQYF. The CDR3 DNA is TGCGCCAGCAGCCAAGATCGAGCGACAGCTACTAGCACAGATACGCAGTATTTT.

The chain carries TRBV12-3 or TRBV12-4 and TRBJ2-7; D gene ambiguous. Trimming stripped 2 bases from V and 2 bases from J, with 7 bases between. The CDR3 is 13 amino acids. In DNA, the CDR3 is TGTGCCAGCAGTTTAATAGGGACCTACGAGCAGTACTTC. This encodes CASSLIGTYEQYF.

The chain employs TRBV9 and TRBJ2-7, with D perhaps given as TRBD1 or TRBD2 (5 bases each). Germline lookup yields CDR1 SGDLS and CDR2 YYNGEE. The CDR3 extends over 13 amino acids. Trimming shortened V by 4 bases and J by 6 bases, and 14 bases separated the two germline ends. The chain's CDR3 is CASSLGPAAEQYF. CDR3 DNA: TGTGCCAGCAGCCTGGGACCCGCGGCCGAGCAGTACTTC. The full variable domain, its missing parts supplied by reference TRBV9 and TRBJ2-7, is DSGVTQTPKHLITATGQRVTLRCSPRSGDLSVYWYQQSLDQGLQFLIQYYNGEERAKGNILERFSAQQFPDLHSELNLSSLELGDSALYFCASSLGPAAEQYFGPGTRLTVT.

The chain links TRBV4-1 to TRBJ2-1; D might be TRBD1 (5 bases). V was trimmed by 4 bases and J by 2 bases, leaving 15 bases between them. The germline CDR1 and CDR2 sequences are MGHRA and YSYEKL. The length of the CDR3 is 16 residues. CDR3 sequence reads: CASSPSLRVTYNEQFF. For the CDR3, the DNA is TGCGCCAGCAGCCCGTCCCTCAGGGTTACCTACAATGAGCAGTTCTTC.

The rearrangement joins TRBV5-1 to TRBJ2-2; D gene ambiguous. Germline values: CDR1 SGHRS, CDR2 YFSETQ. The CDR3 totals 15 residues. V was pared by 4 bases and J by 3 bases, with 13 bases between. In DNA form, the CDR3 reads TGCGCCAGCAGCGGCGGAGCGACTGACACCGGGGAGCTGTTTTTT. Amino acid sequence: CASSGGATDTGELFF.

The rearrangement links TRBV5-5 to TRBJ1-6; D possibly corresponds to TRBD1 (6 bases). V lost 2 bases, J lost 7 bases, and 16 bases lay in between. The CDR3 has 16 amino acids. Germline lookup yields CDR1 SGHKS and CDR2 YYEKEE (reference sequence). CDR3 sequence reads: CASSFAGATRNSPLHF. The CDR3 DNA follows: TGTGCCAGCAGCTTCGCAGGGGCAACGAGGAATTCACCCCTCCACTTT. The full variable domain, rest sourced from reference TRBV5-5 and TRBJ1-6, is DAGVTQSPTHLIKTRGQQVTLRCSPISGHKSVSWYQQVLGQGPQFIFQYYEKEERGRGNFPDRFSARQFPNYSSELNVNALLLGDSALYLCASSFAGATRNSPLHFGNGTRLTVT.

V usage is TRBV4-1 and J usage is TRBJ2-6; the D gene is possibly TRBD1 (5 bases). This CDR3 contains 20 residues. Germline V CDR1 and CDR2: MGHRA, YSYEKL. V lost 0 bases and J 0 bases, leaving 18 bases between the germline ends. This chain's CDR3 is CASSQDRGPEPLSGANVLTF. CDR3 bases: TGCGCCAGCAGCCAAGATAGGGGCCCCGAGCCCCTCTCTGGGGCCAACGTCCTGACTTTC.

The chain links TRBV2 to TRBJ1-2; D uncertain. Trimming left V 6 bases short and J 7 bases short, with 15 bases between. This CDR3 has 13 amino acids. Germline CDR1 and CDR2: SNHLY and FYNNEI. The CDR3 reads CASSPDSRGGYTF. As DNA, the CDR3 is TGTGCCAGCAGCCCGGACTCTAGAGGTGGCTACACCTTC.

The chain combines TRBV7-2 with TRBJ2-7; 8 nucleotides agree with TRBD2. Looked up from germline, CDR1 is SGHTA and CDR2 is FQGNSA. The J segment lost 6 bases and the V segment lost 6 bases, leaving 7 bases of the junction unmatched. This CDR3 is built from 13 residues. CDR3 in amino acids: CASSTSGAGEQYF. The CDR3 DNA is TGTGCCAGCAGTACTAGCGGAGCGGGCGAGCAGTACTTC.

This chain joins TRBV6-5 and TRBJ1-2, with D perhaps TRBD1 (5 bases). The CDR3 length is 13 residues. Germline V lookup: CDR1 MNHEY, CDR2 SVGAGI. V dropped 7 bases and J dropped 5 bases, with 14 bases sitting between them. CDR3 loop: CASMPGFKYGYTF. In nucleotides, the CDR3 is TGTGCCAGCATGCCAGGGTTTAAATATGGCTACACCTTC.

The rearrangement joins TRBV7-9 to TRBJ1-2, with D perhaps matching TRBD1 (5 bases). V was clipped by 4 bases and J by 4 bases, with 19 bases between them. Germline CDR1 reads SEHNR; CDR2 reads FQNEAQ (reference sequence). This CDR3 is built from 16 residues. DNA of the CDR3: TGTGCCAGCAGCTCATTGATCGGGGGATACTCCTATGGCTACACCTTC. Protein product: CASSSLIGGYSYGYTF.

The chain is built from TRBV18 and TRBJ1-4, with D unresolved. V lost 3 bases and J lost 7, with 21 bases in between. This CDR3 spans 17 amino acids. The germline gives CDR1 KGHSH, CDR2 LQKENI. CDR3 DNA sequence: TGTGCCAGCTCACCCCCAAACACCGGGCCCAGTGGTGAAAAACTGTTTTTT. It specifies CASSPPNTGPSGEKLFF.

The genes are TRBV2 and TRBJ2-5; D is ambiguous. Germline loops: CDR1 SNHLY, CDR2 FYNNEI. The length of the CDR3 is 13 residues. Trimming pared 10 bases from V and 2 bases from J, leaving 14 bases between. CDR3: CATTPVKQETQYF. The CDR3 nucleotides read TGTGCCACCACCCCCGTGAAGCAAGAGACCCAGTACTTC. Together with reference TRBV2 and TRBJ2-5, the CDR3 gives the full variable domain: EPEVTQTPSHQVTQMGQEVILRCVPISNHLYFYWYRQILGQKVEFLVSFYNNEISEKSEIFDDQFSVERPDGSNFTLKIRSTKLEDSAMYFCATTPVKQETQYFGPGTRLLVL.

The chain employs TRBV10-3 and TRBJ2-1; D is unresolved. V lost 2 bases and J lost 6, with 11 bases in between. Germline CDR1 reads ENHRY; CDR2 reads SYGVKD. The CDR3 loop spans 14 amino acids. CDR3 amino acids: CAISERQVGNEQFF. The CDR3 DNA follows: TGTGCCATCAGTGAGAGGCAGGTAGGCAATGAGCAGTTCTTC.

The rearrangement uses TRBV3-1 (or the pseudogene TRBV3-2) and TRBJ2-1, with 9 bases aligning to TRBD2. The trim removed 1 base at V and 13 bases at J, leaving 8 bases unmatched. This CDR3 comprises 14 residues. Germline V gives CDR1 LGHDT, CDR2 YNNKEL (reference sequence). The CDR3 region has the DNA TGTGCCAGCAGCCAAGGAGTAGCGGGAGATATACAGTTCTTC. This sequence encodes CASSQGVAGDIQFF.

This chain links TRBV28 with TRBJ2-5, with 8 bases matching TRBD1. Per germline, CDR1 MDHEN and CDR2 SYDVKM. The CDR3 is 14 amino acids. V gave up 8 bases and J gave up 4 bases; unmatched junction bases: 9. The CDR3 spells CASHSPGQGETQYF. The CDR3 DNA reads as TGTGCCAGCCATTCACCAGGACAGGGAGAGACCCAGTACTTC.

This rearrangement joins TRBV29-1 to TRBJ1-1; D not certain. Germline V gives CDR1 SQVTM, CDR2 ANQGSEA. The germline V and J ends were trimmed by 4 bases and 1 base, with 4 bases remaining between them. The CDR3 loop spans 11 amino acids. The CDR3 spells CSVVQNTEAFF. The CDR3 DNA follows: TGCAGCGTTGTCCAGAACACTGAAGCTTTCTTT.

V gene TRBV28 combines with J gene TRBJ2-1; 10 positions agree with TRBD1. V lost 4 bases and J lost 4; bases outside the gene matches: 16. The CDR3 is made up of 19 amino acids. In germline, CDR1 is MDHEN, CDR2 SYDVKM. CDR3 sequence reads: CASSSIVWGEGQGYNEQFF. DNA of the CDR3: TGTGCCAGCAGTTCTATCGTCTGGGGGGAGGGACAGGGGTACAATGAGCAGTTCTTC.

The chain has TRBV27 and TRBJ2-6, with D possibly TRBD1 on 6 matching bases. The V gene's germline CDR1 is MNHEY and CDR2 SMNVEV (reference sequence). This CDR3 has 17 residues. V lost 5 bases and J lost 2, with 16 bases in between. CDR3 loop: CASSPIPAGAGANVLTF. For the CDR3, the DNA is TGTGCCAGCAGTCCCATTCCCGCAGGGGCTGGGGCCAACGTCCTGACTTTC.